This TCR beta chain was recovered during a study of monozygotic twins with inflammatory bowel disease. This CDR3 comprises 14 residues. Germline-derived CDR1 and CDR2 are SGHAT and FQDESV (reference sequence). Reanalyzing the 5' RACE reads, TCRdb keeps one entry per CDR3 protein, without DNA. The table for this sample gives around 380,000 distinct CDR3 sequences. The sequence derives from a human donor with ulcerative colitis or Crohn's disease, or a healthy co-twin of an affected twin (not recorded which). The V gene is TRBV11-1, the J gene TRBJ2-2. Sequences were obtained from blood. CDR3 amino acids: CASSNNLGTGELFF. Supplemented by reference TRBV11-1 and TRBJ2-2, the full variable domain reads EAEVAQSPRYKITEKSQAVAFWCDPISGHATLYWYRQILGQGPELLVQFQDESVVDDSQLPKDRFSAERLKGVDSTLKIQPAELGDSAMYLCASSNNLGTGELFFGEGSRLTVL.